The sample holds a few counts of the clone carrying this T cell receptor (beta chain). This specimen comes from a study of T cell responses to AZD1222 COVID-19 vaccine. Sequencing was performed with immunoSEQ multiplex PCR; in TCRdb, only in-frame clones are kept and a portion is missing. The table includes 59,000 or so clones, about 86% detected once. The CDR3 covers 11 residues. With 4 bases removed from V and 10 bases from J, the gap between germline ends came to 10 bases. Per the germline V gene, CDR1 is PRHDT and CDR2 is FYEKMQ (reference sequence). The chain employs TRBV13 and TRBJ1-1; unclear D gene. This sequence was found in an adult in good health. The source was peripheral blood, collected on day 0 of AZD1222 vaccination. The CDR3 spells CASSSDPRAFF. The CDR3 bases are TGTGCCAGCAGCTCAGACCCGAGAGCTTTCTTT.